This is a list of T cell receptor beta chains from one sample in a study of a mutant IDH1 vaccine in newly diagnosed glioma. Which antigens these TCRs recognize remains unknown. TCRdb's table, derived via immunoSEQ multiplex PCR, lists solely in-frame clones and lacks some. Of about 94,000 clones detected, 85% to 90% appear once; the ten largest clones hold around 0.73%. The sequencing used PBMCs, collected from a glioma patient whose treatment included an IDH1 peptide vaccine. These receptors all come from a woman aged 45-60 years with glioma. Both conserved end residues are part of each CDR3. D genes are given only for firm matches. A clone size is listed for some rows: how often the clone was seen (once, few, many), or a class if it is expanded.

j_call d_call clone_size v_call cdr3_nt cdr3_aa
TRBJ2-7 - - TRBV19 TGTGCCAGTAGCGACTACAGGGGAGGGACCTACGAGCAGTACTTC CASSDYRGGTYEQYF
TRBJ1-3 TRBD1 - TRBV25-1 TGTGCCAGCAGTGAATGGACAGGGGGAAACACCATATATTTT CASSEWTGGNTIYF
TRBJ1-2 - - TRBV28 TGTGCCAGCAGCCTCTCAGGGTTTGGCTACACCTTC CASSLSGFGYTF
TRBJ2-2 TRBD1 - TRBV27 TGTGCCAGCAGTTTCTGGACAGGGGTTACCGGGGAGCTGTTTTTT CASSFWTGVTGELFF
TRBJ1-5 - - TRBV5-1 TGCGCCAGCAGCTTGGAAGGGGGCAATCAGCCCCAGCATTTT CASSLEGGNQPQHF
TRBJ1-1 TRBD1 - TRBV9 TGTGCCAGCAGCGTAGGACAGGGGAGGTCTGAAGCTTTCTTT CASSVGQGRSEAFF
TRBJ2-2 - - TRBV28 TGTGCCAGCAGTCGCGGTATCCGGGAGCTGTTTTTT CASSRGIRELFF
TRBJ2-5 TRBD2 - TRBV7-9 TGTGCCAGCAGCTTGGGTAGCGGGACTCGGGAGACCCAGTACTTC CASSLGSGTRETQYF
TRBJ1-5 TRBD1 - TRBV27 TGTGCCAGCAGTTTAGGACAGGGTATGAATCAGCCCCAGCATTTT CASSLGQGMNQPQHF
TRBJ2-1 - - TRBV7-2 TGTGCCAGCAGCTTGCCCCACGAGGCCGCCTACAATGAGCAGTTCTTC CASSLPHEAAYNEQFF
TRBJ2-1 - few TRBV29-1 TGCAGCGTTTCCTGGTCAAGCGATGAGCAGTTCTTC CSVSWSSDEQFF
TRBJ2-3 TRBD2 - TRBV9 TGTGCCAGCAGCGTTGGTTGGGGAGGGAGCACAGATACGCAGTATTTT CASSVGWGGSTDTQYF
TRBJ2-7 TRBD1 - TRBV13 TGTGCCAGCAGCTTAGCCGGGACAGGGGAATACGAGCAGTACTTC CASSLAGTGEYEQYF
TRBJ1-1 - - TRBV12-5 TGTGCTAGTGGTTTGGTACGGGTCATGAACACTGAAGCTTTCTTT CASGLVRVMNTEAFF
TRBJ2-1 TRBD1 - TRBV5-1 TGCGCCAGCAGCTTGGGACAGGGGTGGAATGAGCAGTTCTTC CASSLGQGWNEQFF
TRBJ1-1 - - TRBV6-5 TGTGCCAGCAGTGCCGGGACAAGGACTGAAGCTTTCTTT CASSAGTRTEAFF
TRBJ1-5 - - TRBV9 TGTGCCAGCAGCGTAGACGGGGATCAGCCCCAGCATTTT CASSVDGDQPQHF
TRBJ2-5 - - TRBV9 TGTGCCAGCAGCGTAGCAGGAGGTGGGGAGACCCAGTACTTC CASSVAGGGETQYF
TRBJ2-5 TRBD2 - TRBV10-3 TGTGCCATCATGCCGGGACTAGCGGGAGGTGTGAGGGAGCAGTACTTC CAIMPGLAGGVREQYF
TRBJ2-2 TRBD2 - TRBV7-9 TGTGCCAGCAGCTTAAGATCCGGGACTAGCGAAGCCGGGGAGCTGTTTTTT CASSLRSGTSEAGELFF
TRBJ2-4 - - TRBV12-2 TGTGCAAGTCGCTTACGGCAGATAGTAAACATTCAGTACTTC CASRLRQIVNIQYF
TRBJ2-7 TRBD1 once TRBV5-1 TGCGCCAGCAGCGCTGGACAGGGAAGGAACGAGCAGTACTTC CASSAGQGRNEQYF
TRBJ2-5 TRBD1 few TRBV6-1 TGTGCCAGCAGTGAGAACAGGGGGCAGCGGGAGACCCAGTACTTC CASSENRGQRETQYF
TRBJ1-3 TRBD1 - TRBV28 TGTGCCAGCAGTTTGGGGACAGTCTCGGGAAACACCATATATTTT CASSLGTVSGNTIYF
TRBJ1-2 - - TRBV7-9 TGTGCCAGCAGCTTCGAGCAATACGGCTACACCTTC CASSFEQYGYTF
TRBJ2-2 - - TRBV5-1 TGCGCCAGCAGCTTGAACGGGGACACCGGGGAGCTGTTTTTT CASSLNGDTGELFF
TRBJ1-1 - - TRBV7-3 TGTGCCAGCAGCCTCCAGGGGAACACTGAAGCTTTCTTT CASSLQGNTEAFF
TRBJ2-1 - - TRBV9 TGTGCCAGCAGCCCGAGTCCGGTCACTTACAATGAGCAGTTCTTC CASSPSPVTYNEQFF
TRBJ1-5 - - TRBV5-8 TGTGCCAGCAGCTTGGTCCAGGGAGGCAATCAGCCCCAGCATTTT CASSLVQGGNQPQHF
TRBJ1-1 - - TRBV5-4 TGTGCCAGCAGCTTGGTAACGGTCAGCGCTATCTTGAACACTGAAGCTTTCTTT CASSLVTVSAILNTEAFF
TRBJ1-4 - - TRBV5-8 TGTGCCAGCAGCTTGGCCTTCGCGACAACTAATGAAAAACTGTTTTTT CASSLAFATTNEKLFF
TRBJ2-7 TRBD2 - TRBV28 TGTGCCAGCAGGCGGGGGACCTACGAGCAGTACTTC CASRRGTYEQYF
TRBJ1-1 - - TRBV6-5 TGTGCCAGCAGTTTTGCAGGGTTTTTGGGTTTAAATGCTTTCTTT CASSFAGFLGLNAFF
TRBJ1-5 - - TRBV6-6 TGTGCCAGCAGCCTCGACAGAATTAGCAATCAGCCCCAGCATTTT CASSLDRISNQPQHF
TRBJ2-7 TRBD1 once TRBV9 TGTGCCAGCAGCGTTGGTATCGGGACAGGGATATACGAGCAGTACTTC CASSVGIGTGIYEQYF
TRBJ2-3 TRBD2 - TRBV5-1 TGCGCCAGCAGCCGCGGACTAGCGGGGGGATGGGACACAGATACGCAGTATTTT CASSRGLAGGWDTDTQYF
TRBJ1-3 TRBD1 - TRBV9 TGTGCCAGCAGCCCCCGCCGGGGACAGGGCTCTGGAAACACCATATATTTT CASSPRRGQGSGNTIYF
TRBJ2-7 TRBD1 - TRBV28 TGTGCCAGCACCCCCCGGGACAGACCCTACGAGCAGTACTTC CASTPRDRPYEQYF
TRBJ1-5 - few TRBV19 TGTGCCAGTAGCCCACGGAGGGGGTTCAATCAGCCCCAGCATTTT CASSPRRGFNQPQHF
TRBJ1-3 - - TRBV4-1 TGCGCCAGCAGCCAAGAGGTGGGACGCTCTGGAAACACCATATATTTT CASSQEVGRSGNTIYF